What follows describes a single T cell receptor beta chain. This CDR3 region has 11 residues. V lost 5 bases and J 3 bases, leaving 4 bases between the germline ends. Germline V gene lookup returns CDR1 SGHAT and CDR2 FQNNGV. The sample originates from a study of T cell changes during pregnancy in multiple sclerosis. The assay was immunoSEQ multiplex PCR, and TCRdb's table has in-frame clones only and misses some. The sample contains around 40,000 clones, approximately 90% of which appear only once. The source material was CD4+ T cells from peripheral blood mononuclear cells, sampled after pregnancy. This chain joins TRBV11-2 and TRBJ2-5; D is unclear. The TCR sequence derives from a female donor in good health, enrolled as a control in a pregnancy study. For the CDR3, the DNA is TGTGCCAGCAGCCGTAAAGAGACCCAGTACTTC. This gives the protein CASSRKETQYF.